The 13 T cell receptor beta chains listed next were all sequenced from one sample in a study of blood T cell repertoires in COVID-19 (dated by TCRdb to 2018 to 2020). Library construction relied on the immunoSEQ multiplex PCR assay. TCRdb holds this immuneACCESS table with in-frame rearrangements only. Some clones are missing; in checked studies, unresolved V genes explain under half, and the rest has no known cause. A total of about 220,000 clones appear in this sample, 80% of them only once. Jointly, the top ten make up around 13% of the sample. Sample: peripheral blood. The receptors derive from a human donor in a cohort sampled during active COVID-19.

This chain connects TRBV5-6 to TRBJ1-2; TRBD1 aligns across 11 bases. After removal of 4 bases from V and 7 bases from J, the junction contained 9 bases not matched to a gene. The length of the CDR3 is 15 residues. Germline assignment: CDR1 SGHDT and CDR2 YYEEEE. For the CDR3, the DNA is TGTGCCAGCAGCGGGGAGGACAGGGGGCGTTTTGGCTACACCTTC. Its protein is CASSGEDRGRFGYTF.

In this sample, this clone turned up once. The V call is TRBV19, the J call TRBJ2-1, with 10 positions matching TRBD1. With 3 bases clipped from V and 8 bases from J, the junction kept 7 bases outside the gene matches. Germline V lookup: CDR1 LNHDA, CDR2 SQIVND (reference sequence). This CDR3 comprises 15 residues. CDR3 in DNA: TGTGCCAGTAGTATCGGACAGGGGGGAAGTTATGAGCAGTTCTTC. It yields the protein CASSIGQGGSYEQFF.

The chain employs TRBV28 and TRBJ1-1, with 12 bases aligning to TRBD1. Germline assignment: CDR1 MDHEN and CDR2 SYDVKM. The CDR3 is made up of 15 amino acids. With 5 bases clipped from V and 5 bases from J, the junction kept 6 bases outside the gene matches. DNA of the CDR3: TGTGCCAGCAGTCCTGGGACAGGGGGCTCTACTGAAGCTTTCTTT. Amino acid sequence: CASSPGTGGSTEAFF.

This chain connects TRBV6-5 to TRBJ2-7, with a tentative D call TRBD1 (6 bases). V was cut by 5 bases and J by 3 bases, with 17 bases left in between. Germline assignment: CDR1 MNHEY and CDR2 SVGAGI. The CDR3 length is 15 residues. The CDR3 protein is CASSPDRSGVYEQYF. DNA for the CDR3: TGTGCCAGCAGTCCCGACCGATCAGGGGTCTACGAGCAGTACTTC.

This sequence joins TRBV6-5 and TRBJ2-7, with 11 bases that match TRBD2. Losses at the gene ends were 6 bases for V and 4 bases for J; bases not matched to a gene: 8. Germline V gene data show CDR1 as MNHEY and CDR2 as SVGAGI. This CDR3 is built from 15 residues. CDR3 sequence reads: CASRNSGRAAYEQYF. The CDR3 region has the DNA TGTGCCAGCAGGAATAGCGGGAGGGCCGCATACGAGCAGTACTTC.

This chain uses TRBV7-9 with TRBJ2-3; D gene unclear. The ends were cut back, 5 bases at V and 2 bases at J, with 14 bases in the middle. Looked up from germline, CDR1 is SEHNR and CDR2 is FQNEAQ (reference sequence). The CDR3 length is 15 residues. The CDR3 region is CASSAQDILTDTQYF. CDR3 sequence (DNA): TGTGCCAGCAGCGCCCAGGATATACTCACAGATACGCAGTATTTT.

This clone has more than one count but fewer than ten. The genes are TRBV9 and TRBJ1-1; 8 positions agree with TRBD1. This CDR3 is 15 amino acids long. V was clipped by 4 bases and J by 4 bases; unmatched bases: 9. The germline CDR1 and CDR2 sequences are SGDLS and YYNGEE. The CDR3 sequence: CASSPGRTGTTEAFF. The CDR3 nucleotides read TGTGCCAGCAGCCCCGGGAGGACAGGGACCACTGAAGCTTTCTTT.

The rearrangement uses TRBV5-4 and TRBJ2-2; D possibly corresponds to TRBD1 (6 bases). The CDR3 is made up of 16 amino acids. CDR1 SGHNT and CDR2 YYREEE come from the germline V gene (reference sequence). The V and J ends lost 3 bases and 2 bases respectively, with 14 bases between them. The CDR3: CASSYRRTVNTGELFF. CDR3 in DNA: TGTGCCAGCAGCTACCGCCGGACAGTAAACACCGGGGAGCTGTTTTTT.

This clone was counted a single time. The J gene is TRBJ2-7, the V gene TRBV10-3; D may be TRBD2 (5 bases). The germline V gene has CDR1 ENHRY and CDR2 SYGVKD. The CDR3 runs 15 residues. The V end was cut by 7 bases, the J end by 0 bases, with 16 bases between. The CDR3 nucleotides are TGTGCCATCACCCCCGGACTGATCACCTCCTACGAGCAGTACTTC. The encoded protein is CAITPGLITSYEQYF.

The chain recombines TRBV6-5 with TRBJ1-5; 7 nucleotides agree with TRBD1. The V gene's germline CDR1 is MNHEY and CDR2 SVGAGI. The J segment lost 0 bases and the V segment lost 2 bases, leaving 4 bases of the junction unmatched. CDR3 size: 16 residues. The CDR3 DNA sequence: TGTGCCAGCAGTTACCTTGGGACAGATAGCAATCAGCCCCAGCATTTT. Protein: CASSYLGTDSNQPQHF.

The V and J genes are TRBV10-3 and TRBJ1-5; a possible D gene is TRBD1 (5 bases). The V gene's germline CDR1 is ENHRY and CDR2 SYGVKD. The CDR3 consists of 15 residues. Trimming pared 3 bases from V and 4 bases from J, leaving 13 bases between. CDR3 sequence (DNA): TGTGCCATCAGTGAATCGGGGGAGGGAAATCAGCCCCAGCATTTT. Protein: CAISESGEGNQPQHF.

The DNA for the CDR3 is TGTGCCTACCAATCTGGGGCAGGGTGGGACTATGGCTACACCTTC. It yields the protein CAYQSGAGWDYGYTF. The chain links TRBV30 to TRBJ1-2; D is perhaps TRBD1 (5 bases). The V gene's germline CDR1 is GTSNPN and CDR2 SVGIG (reference sequence). V lost 7 bases and J lost 3, with 21 bases in between. The CDR3 is 15 residues long.

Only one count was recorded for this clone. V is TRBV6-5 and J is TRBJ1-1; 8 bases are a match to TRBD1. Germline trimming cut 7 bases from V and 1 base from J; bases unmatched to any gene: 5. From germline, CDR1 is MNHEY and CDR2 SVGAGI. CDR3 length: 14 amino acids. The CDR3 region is CASTLTGENTEAFF. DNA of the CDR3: TGTGCCAGCACCCTGACAGGGGAGAACACTGAAGCTTTCTTT.